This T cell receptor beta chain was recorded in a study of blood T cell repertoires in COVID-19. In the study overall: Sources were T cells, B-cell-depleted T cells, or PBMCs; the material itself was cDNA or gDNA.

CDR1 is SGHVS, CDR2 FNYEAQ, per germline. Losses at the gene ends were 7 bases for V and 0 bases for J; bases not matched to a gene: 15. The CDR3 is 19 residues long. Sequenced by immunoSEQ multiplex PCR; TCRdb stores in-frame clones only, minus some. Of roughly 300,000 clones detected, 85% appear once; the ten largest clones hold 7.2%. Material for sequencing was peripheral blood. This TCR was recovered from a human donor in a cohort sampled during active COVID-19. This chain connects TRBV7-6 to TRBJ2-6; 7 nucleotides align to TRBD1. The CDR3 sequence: CASTPRRRGRLSGANVLTF. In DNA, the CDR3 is TGTGCCAGCACCCCGCGGCGAAGGGGGCGACTCTCTGGGGCCAACGTCCTGACTTTC.